The entry below describes one TCR beta chain. Libraries were prepared by immunoSEQ multiplex PCR; TCRdb keeps only in-frame clonotypes and omits some of them. The top ten clones hold approximately 0.3% of a sample with about 380,000 clones, around 96% of them seen once. The data originate from a study of shared clonotypes between healthy human individuals. The V gene's germline CDR1 is SGHRS and CDR2 YFSETQ. Between the trimmed V and J ends, which lost 3 bases and 6 bases, there was a span of 14 bases. There are 14 residues in the CDR3. J is TRBJ2-3 and V is TRBV5-1; a weak D match, TRBD2 (6 bases). This receptor was taken from a man younger than 45 in good health. Sequencing was performed on memory CD8+ T cells sorted from blood. Subset noted: CD45RO+ cells pooled with CCR7-negative TemRA cells. As DNA, the CDR3 is TGCGCCAGCAGCTCACTGTGGAGGGGTGATACGCAGTATTTT. It yields the protein CASSSLWRGDTQYF.